This T cell receptor beta chain was captured by sequencing in a study of blood T cell repertoires in COVID-19 (dated by TCRdb to 2019 to 2021). Study-level background: Samples covering the acute and convalescent phases of COVID-19 were provided by collaborators in the United States, Italy and Spain. The material from the prospective study consisted of cDNA or gDNA derived from T cells, B-cell-depleted T cells, or PBMCs. Subjects who had been exposed to COVID-19, were actively infected with it, or had recovered from it provided the deeply sampled blood TCRbeta repertoires that made up the dataset. The repertoires were made available in a free public database intended to serve as a resource for research on the immune response to SARS-CoV-2. Samples came from the ongoing ImmuneRACE study (first 160 participants) plus 1,254 subjects from 6 global collaborators. The sample metadata nearly always contained a de-identified subject ID, COVID-19 status, age in years and sex. Where available, HLA class I and class II types were obtained from metadata supplied by the sample provider rather than from assay-based typing.

Comment on this clone: What this receptor recognizes is not known. No much larger clonotype is one base removed from it; base qualities were not supplied.

Summary of the overall study and its limitations: The quantity of clinical and demographic metadata differed by source and by participant and was supplied without curation.

One collaborating source in Seattle enrolled patients during active infection and followed them longitudinally through the course of disease. Collaborating institutions collected whole blood in K2EDTA tubes following their own protocols. Collaborator samples were shipped for TCRbeta analysis as frozen whole blood, isolated PBMCs, or DNA extracted from either sample type. TCRbeta CDR3 regions were amplified from genomic DNA using the immunoSEQ Assay, a bias-controlled multiplex PCR. On the study's bioinformatics: The number of nucleated cells in each sample was estimated by amplification of reference gene primers within the assay. To quantify the absolute abundance of each unique TCRbeta CDR3 rearrangement, sequence reads were collapsed and filtered. For each sample, productive Simpson clonality was calculated by taking the square root of Simpson's diversity index across productive rearrangements. TCRdb limited this immuneACCESS table to in-frame rearrangements with V and J called. A share of clones is missing; checked studies link under half to unresolved V genes, and the rest is unexplained. That table is the source of V, J and clone size, and D and trimming were worked out from the DNA. Present in this sample are about 300,000 clones, around 90% of which were seen just once. Of the sample, roughly 6.8% is held by the ten largest clones.

The CDR3 sequence holds 15 residues, the cysteine and phenylalanine included. Here the CDR3 DNA is all that survives: 45 bases in frame from base 1. CDR1 and CDR2, looked up from the germline V gene, are SGHDT and YYEEEE. V and J are truncated by 3 bases and 0 bases respectively, leaving an intervening sequence of 13 bases. The sample taken for sequencing was peripheral blood. Recombination linked TRBV5-6 to TRBJ2-7; TRBD1 could be the D gene, as 5 bases match. The sequence came from a woman younger than 45 with COVID-19, enrolled during active disease. The nucleotide sequence reads as follows: TGTGCCAGCAGCTCCCGACGACAGAACTCCTACGAGCAGTACTTC. Its product reads: CASSSRRQNSYEQYF.